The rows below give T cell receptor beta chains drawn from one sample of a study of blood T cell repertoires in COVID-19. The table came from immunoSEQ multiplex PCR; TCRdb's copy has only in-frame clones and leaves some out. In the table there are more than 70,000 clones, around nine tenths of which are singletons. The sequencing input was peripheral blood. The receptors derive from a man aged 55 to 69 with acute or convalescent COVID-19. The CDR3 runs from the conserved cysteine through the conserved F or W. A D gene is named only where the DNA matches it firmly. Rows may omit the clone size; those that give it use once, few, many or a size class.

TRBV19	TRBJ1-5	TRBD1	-	TGTGCCAGCAAGACCCAGGGGGCGCGGCAGCCCCAGCATTTT	CASKTQGARQPQHF
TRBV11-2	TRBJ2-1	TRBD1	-	TGTGCCAGCAGTCCGGACAGGAGCTCCTACAATGAGCAGTTCTTC	CASSPDRSSYNEQFF
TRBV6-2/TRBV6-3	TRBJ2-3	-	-	TGTGCCAGCAGCTCAGCTTCCGCCCGGGGAGCAGATACGCAGTATTTT	CASSSASARGADTQYF
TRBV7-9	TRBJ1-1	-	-	TGTGCCAGCAGCTTAGCGTCAGTCACTGAAGCTTTCTTT	CASSLASVTEAFF
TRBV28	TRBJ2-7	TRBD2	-	TGTGCCAGCAGTTTTTGGGACACTAGCGGGGGGGCCGCCGAGCAGTACTTC	CASSFWDTSGGAAEQYF
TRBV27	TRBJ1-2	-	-	TGTGCCAGCAGTTTTCGGGCTAACTATGGCTACACCTTC	CASSFRANYGYTF
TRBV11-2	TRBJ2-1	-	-	TGTGCCAGCAGCGAGCGCACACGTGTCTCCTACAATGAGCAGTTCTTC	CASSERTRVSYNEQFF
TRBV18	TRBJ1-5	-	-	TGTGCCAGCTCTCAAACATCCTCTAGCAATCAGCCCCAGCATTTT	CASSQTSSSNQPQHF
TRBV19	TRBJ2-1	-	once	TGTGCCAGTAGTATTAAGTCCGGAGGGCTGGAGTTCTTC	CASSIKSGGLEFF
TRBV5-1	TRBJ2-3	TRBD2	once	TGCGCCAGCAGCTCGACTAGCGGGAGAATGAATACGCAGTATTTT	CASSSTSGRMNTQYF
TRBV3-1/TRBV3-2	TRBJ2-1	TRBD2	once	TGTGCCAGCAGCCAAACTAGCGGGGGCTCCTACAATGAGCAGTTCTTC	CASSQTSGGSYNEQFF
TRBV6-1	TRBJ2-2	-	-	TGTGCCAGCAGTGAGTTGACGGGGATGGGCACCGGGGAGCTGTTTTTT	CASSELTGMGTGELFF
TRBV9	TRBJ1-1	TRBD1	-	TGTGCCAGCAGCGCGCAGGGGGCGGGGACTGAAGCTTTCTTT	CASSAQGAGTEAFF
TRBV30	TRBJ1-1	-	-	TGTGCCTGGAGTCATCAGTCGGGAGCTTTCTTT	CAWSHQSGAFF
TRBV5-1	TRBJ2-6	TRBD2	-	TGCGCCAGCAGCCCTACCGGGGGGGCTTCCGGGGCCAACGTCCTGACTTTC	CASSPTGGASGANVLTF
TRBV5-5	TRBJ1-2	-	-	TGTGCCAGCAGCTCCGCCGGACAGCCTAACTATGGCTACACCTTC	CASSSAGQPNYGYTF
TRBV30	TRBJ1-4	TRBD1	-	TGTGCCTGGAGTCAACGGACAGGGGGAGGCGAAAAACTGTTTTTT	CAWSQRTGGGEKLFF
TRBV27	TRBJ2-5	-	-	TGTGCCAGCAACAGCCCCCAAGAGACCCAGTACTTC	CASNSPQETQYF
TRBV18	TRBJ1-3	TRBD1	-	TGTGCCAGCTCACCAACGACAGGGTGGTCGCGAGGAAACACCATATATTTT	CASSPTTGWSRGNTIYF
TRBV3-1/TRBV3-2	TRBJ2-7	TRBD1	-	TGTGCCAGCAGCCAACTGGGTGAGTTGGACAGGTCTTACGAGCAGTACTTC	CASSQLGELDRSYEQYF
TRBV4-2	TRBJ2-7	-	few	TGTGCCAGCAGCCAAGACTTTTACTACTCCTACGAGCAGTACTTC	CASSQDFYYSYEQYF
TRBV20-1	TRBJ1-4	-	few	TGCAGTGCTAGTGGTTACAGTAACAATGAAAAACTGTTTTTT	CSASGYSNNEKLFF
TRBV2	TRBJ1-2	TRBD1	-	TGTGCCAGCAAGCATGACAGGGGACACATCCCCCGAACGGGCGGCTACACCTTC	CASKHDRGHIPRTGGYTF
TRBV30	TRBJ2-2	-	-	TGTGCCTGGAGTGTAACAGAAACCGGGGAGCTGTTTTTT	CAWSVTETGELFF
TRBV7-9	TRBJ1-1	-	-	TGTGCCAGCAGGAAGCAGGGGAGGGGTGGGACTGAAGCTTTCTTT	CASRKQGRGGTEAFF
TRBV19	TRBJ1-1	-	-	TGTGCCAGTAGTCCCCCCCAGGGCTTTAACACTGAAGCTTTCTTT	CASSPPQGFNTEAFF
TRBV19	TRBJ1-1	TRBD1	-	TGTGCCAGTAGTATATCAGGGGGGAGCACTGAAGCTTTCTTT	CASSISGGSTEAFF
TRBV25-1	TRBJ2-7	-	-	TGTGCCAGCAGTGACAGGGGCCGAACCACCTACGAGCAGTACTTC	CASSDRGRTTYEQYF
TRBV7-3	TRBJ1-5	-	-	TGTGCCAGCAGCCCCGACAGATATAGCAATCAGCCCCAGCATTTT	CASSPDRYSNQPQHF
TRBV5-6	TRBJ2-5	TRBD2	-	TGTGCCAGCAGCTTGTTTTCGGGACTAGCGGGAGGTTTAGAGACCCAGTACTTC	CASSLFSGLAGGLETQYF
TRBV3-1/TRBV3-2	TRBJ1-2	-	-	TGTGCCAGCAGCCCAGGGGATGGCTACACCTTC	CASSPGDGYTF
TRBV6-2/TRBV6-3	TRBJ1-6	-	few	TGTGCCAGCAGTTATTACCCGACAGGAAATCTTCTAGGTTCACCCCTCCACTTT	CASSYYPTGNLLGSPLHF
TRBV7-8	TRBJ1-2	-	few	TGTGCCAGCAGCACCCGCGGGGCATCCTATGGCTACACCTTC	CASSTRGASYGYTF
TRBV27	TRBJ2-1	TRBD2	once	TGTGCCAGCACCTCTTCTGGGACTAGCGGCTACAATGAGCAGTTCTTC	CASTSSGTSGYNEQFF
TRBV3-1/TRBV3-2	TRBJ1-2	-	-	TGTGCCAGCAGCCATAAGGGAGGCTATGGCTACACCTTC	CASSHKGGYGYTF
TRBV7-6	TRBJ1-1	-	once	TGTGCCAGCAGCTTAGCCCCTCGGGGGAACACTGAAGCTTTCTTT	CASSLAPRGNTEAFF
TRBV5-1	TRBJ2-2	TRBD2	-	TGCGCCAGCAGCTACAATCGGGGGGGTTCACGCACCGGGGAGCTGTTTTTT	CASSYNRGGSRTGELFF
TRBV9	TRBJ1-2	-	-	TGTGCCAGCAGCCTAGTCCCGGGACTCTCCTACACCTTC	CASSLVPGLSYTF
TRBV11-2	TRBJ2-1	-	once	TGTGCCAGCAGCAATACAGGGCGCCCAGACAATGAGCAGTTCTTC	CASSNTGRPDNEQFF
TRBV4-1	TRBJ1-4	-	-	TGCGCCAGCAGCCAAGTTGTGTCAGGGAATGGGGAAAAACTGTTTTTT	CASSQVVSGNGEKLFF
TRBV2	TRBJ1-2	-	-	TGTGCCAGCAGTGTAAAACAGGGTCCCTATGGCTACACCTTC	CASSVKQGPYGYTF
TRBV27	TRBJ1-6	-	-	TGTGCCAGCAGCGCCGCAGGGGCGTTTTCACCCCTCCACTTT	CASSAAGAFSPLHF
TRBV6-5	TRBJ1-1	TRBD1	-	TGTGCCGCCCAGGGGGACGGTTACACTGAAGCTTTCTTT	CAAQGDGYTEAFF
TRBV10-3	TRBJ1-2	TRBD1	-	TGTGCCATCAGTCCAAGGACAGGGTGGGACTACACCTTC	CAISPRTGWDYTF
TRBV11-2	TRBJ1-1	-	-	TGTGCCAGCAGCTCAACAGGGACGGCAGTCACTGAAGCTTTCTTT	CASSSTGTAVTEAFF
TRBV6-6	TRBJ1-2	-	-	TGTGCCAGCAGTCTTAACTCTGTTAAAAGTTATGGCTACACCTTC	CASSLNSVKSYGYTF
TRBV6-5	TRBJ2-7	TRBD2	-	TGTGCCAGCAGCCCGGGACTACAGTCCTACGAGCAGTACTTC	CASSPGLQSYEQYF
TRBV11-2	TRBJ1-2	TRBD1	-	TGTGCCAGCAGCTTAGGGGACAGGAATGGCTACACCTTC	CASSLGDRNGYTF
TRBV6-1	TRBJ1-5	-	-	TGTGCCAGCAGTGACGCACAGGGAACCAATCAGCCCCAGCATTTT	CASSDAQGTNQPQHF
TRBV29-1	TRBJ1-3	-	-	TGCAGCGTTGAAGAAGGGGTAGGGACTGGAAACACCATATATTTT	CSVEEGVGTGNTIYF